This entry lists 23 T cell receptor beta chains sequenced from one sample in a study of T cells after yellow fever vaccination. TCRdb used MiXCR to reprocess the 5' RACE reads, holding one entry per CDR3 protein. Of some 260,000 distinct CDR3 sequences in the sample, around 5.2% were seen once. The sample here was CD4+ T cells sorted from PBMCs, taken on the day of the yellow fever booster vaccination. These receptor sequences come from a man younger than 35 who received the YFV17D yellow fever vaccine.

CDR3: CASSQPDRANTEAFF. The CDR3 DNA is TGTGCCAGCTCACAACCGGACAGGGCAAACACTGAAGCTTTCTTT. The V call is TRBV18, the J call TRBJ1-1; 8 bases are a match to TRBD1. Germline CDR1 KGHSH, CDR2 LQKENI. Losses at the gene ends were 4 bases for V and 2 bases for J; bases not matched to a gene: 6. This CDR3 spans 15 amino acids.

The chain combines TRBV30 with TRBJ2-4; the D gene is possibly TRBD1 (6 bases). Germline values: CDR1 GTSNPN, CDR2 SVGIG (reference sequence). The germline V and J ends were trimmed by 5 bases and 0 bases, with 14 bases remaining between them. This CDR3 spans 15 amino acids. In DNA, the CDR3 is TGTGCCTGGCGGGGACACGGGCTAGCCAAAAACATTCAGTACTTC. Its protein product is CAWRGHGLAKNIQYF.

The chain links TRBV25-1 to TRBJ1-1; tentative D call: TRBD1 (6 bases). Trimming left V 3 bases short and J 3 bases short, with 11 bases between. Germline V gene lookup returns CDR1 MGHDK and CDR2 SYGVNS. The CDR3 spans 14 residues. The CDR3 is CASSEHYRDTEAFF. The CDR3 DNA is TGTGCCAGCAGTGAGCATTACAGGGACACTGAAGCTTTCTTT.

This clonotype was seen a few times. V is TRBV6-5 and J is TRBJ1-4, with TRBD1 identical over 9 bases. CDR1 MNHEY and CDR2 SVGAGI come from the germline V gene. There are 13 residues in the CDR3. J lost 8 bases, V lost 8 bases, and 6 bases had no gene match. The CDR3 coding sequence is TGTGCCAGCGGGGACAGGGCGGGAGAAAAACTGTTTTTT. Amino acid sequence: CASGDRAGEKLFF.

V and J are TRBV4-3 and TRBJ1-4, with TRBD1 as a possible D gene (5 bases). Germline assignment: CDR1 LGHNA and CDR2 YSLEER. The CDR3 runs 15 residues. The germline V and J ends were trimmed by 0 bases and 5 bases, with 10 bases remaining between them. The CDR3 loop is CASSQDVRTNEKLFF. The CDR3 DNA reads TGCGCCAGCAGCCAAGATGTCAGGACAAATGAAAAACTGTTTTTT.

Ten or more counts support this clonotype. The chain carries TRBV9 and TRBJ2-7; TRBD1 matches 8 bases. In germline, CDR1 is SGDLS, CDR2 YYNGEE. This CDR3 is built from 14 residues. The junction had 1 base not matched to a gene; V was cut back by 0 bases and J by 2 bases. CDR3 sequence reads: CASSVDRGTYEQYF. CDR3 nucleotide sequence: TGTGCCAGCAGCGTAGACAGGGGGACCTACGAGCAGTACTTC.

The chain couples TRBV20-1 to TRBJ2-6; D may be TRBD2 (6 bases). Trimming shortened V by 1 base and J by 0 bases, and 25 bases separated the two germline ends. The V gene's germline CDR1 is DFQATT and CDR2 SNEGSKA (reference sequence). This CDR3 region has 21 residues. In DNA, the CDR3 is TGCAGTGCTAGAGTCCCTTGGTCAGTGCGGCAGGGACTCTCTGGGGCCAACGTCCTGACTTTC. Residues: CSARVPWSVRQGLSGANVLTF.

V and J are TRBV9 and TRBJ1-2; D possibly corresponds to TRBD1 (6 bases). The V end was cut by 0 bases, the J end by 7 bases, with 19 bases between. There are 16 residues in the CDR3. Germline-derived CDR1 and CDR2 are SGDLS and YYNGEE. The CDR3 is CASSVDPSTGLGGYTF. In nucleotides, the CDR3 is TGTGCCAGCAGCGTAGACCCGTCTACAGGGTTGGGTGGCTACACCTTC.

The chain recombines TRBV18 with TRBJ1-4; TRBD1 matches at 7 bases. The V and J ends lost 0 bases and 7 bases, in that order; junction bases with no gene match: 5. The CDR3 loop spans 15 amino acids. Per germline, CDR1 KGHSH and CDR2 LQKENI. The CDR3 loop is CASSPPGTVPEKLFF. CDR3 nucleotide sequence: TGTGCCAGCTCACCACCGGGGACAGTCCCTGAAAAACTGTTTTTT.

V is TRBV20-1 and J is TRBJ2-7; no definite D call. V shed 2 bases and J shed 1 base, with 9 bases lying between them. The CDR3 length is 13 residues. Germline V gene sequence: CDR1 DFQATT, CDR2 SNEGSKA (reference sequence). The CDR3 DNA is TGCAGTGCTAGAAGGTGGCCTTCCTACGAGCAGTACGTC. Translated, it gives CSARRWPSYEQYV.

This clonotype was observed a few times. The chain recombines TRBV15 with TRBJ2-5; possible D gene TRBD1, 6 bases. The V end lost 0 bases, the J end lost 1 base, and 9 bases lay between the germline ends. CDR1 is LNHNV, CDR2 YYDKDF, per germline (reference sequence). CDR3 size: 15 residues. The chain's CDR3 is CATSRDPDSQETQYF. Here the CDR3 DNA reads TGTGCCACCAGCAGAGATCCGGACAGCCAAGAGACCCAGTACTTC.

There are a few counts of this clonotype. J is TRBJ2-7 and V is TRBV7-2; D uncertain. The length of the CDR3 is 15 residues. V was cut by 5 bases and J by 0 bases, with 14 bases left in between. The germline V gene has CDR1 SGHTA and CDR2 FQGNSA. The CDR3 is CASSPPNPSSYEQYF. CDR3 DNA sequence: TGTGCCAGCAGCCCCCCAAATCCGAGCTCCTACGAGCAGTACTTC.

The sample holds a few counts of this clonotype. The V and J genes are TRBV20-1 and TRBJ1-5; 7 bases match TRBD1. V gave up 4 bases and J gave up 4 bases; unmatched junction bases: 7. Germline loops: CDR1 DFQATT, CDR2 SNEGSKA (reference sequence). The CDR3 runs to 14 residues. CDR3 amino acids: CSAIQGVSNQPQHF. CDR3 in DNA: TGCAGTGCTATCCAGGGGGTGTCAAATCAGCCCCAGCATTTT.

The chain has TRBV18 and TRBJ2-1; weak D call: TRBD1 (5 bases). Germline loops: CDR1 KGHSH, CDR2 LQKENI. Trimming left V 2 bases short and J 3 bases short, with 11 bases between. This CDR3 region has 15 residues. CDR3 in amino acids: CASSPRQWGYNEQFF. The CDR3 DNA reads as TGTGCCAGCTCACCAAGACAGTGGGGCTACAATGAGCAGTTCTTC. The full variable domain, completed using reference TRBV18 and TRBJ2-1, is NAGVMQNPRHLVRRRGQEARLRCSPMKGHSHVYWYRQLPEEGLKFMVYLQKENIIDESGMPKERFSAEFPKEGPSILRIQQVVRGDSAAYFCASSPRQWGYNEQFFGPGTRLTVL.

The V and J genes are TRBV7-2 and TRBJ1-5; TRBD1 matches at 7 bases. CDR1 and CDR2 from the germline V gene are SGHTA and FQGNSA. This CDR3 contains 15 residues. V trimming: 5 bases; J trimming: 6 bases; junction bases outside the gene matches: 10. CDR3 bases: TGTGCCAGCAGCAAACAGGGGTTGGGGGTTCAGCCCCAGCATTTT. This gives the protein CASSKQGLGVQPQHF.

J is TRBJ1-5 and V is TRBV20-1; D gene unclear. Germline CDR1 and CDR2: DFQATT and SNEGSKA (reference sequence). Trimming took 1 base from V and 9 from J, leaving 13 bases between them. The CDR3 contains 13 residues. CDR3 bases: TGCAGTGCTAGAGTCAGTCCCATGACGCCCCAGCATTTT. Its translation: CSARVSPMTPQHF.

The gene calls are TRBV11-1 and TRBJ2-5; D possibly matches TRBD1 or TRBD2 (5 bases each). V shed 3 bases and J shed 4 bases, with 9 bases lying between them. The CDR3 length is 13 residues. Looked up from germline, CDR1 is SGHAT and CDR2 is FQDESV (reference sequence). CDR3 region: CASSFRGSETQYF. The CDR3 coding sequence is TGTGCCAGCAGCTTCCGGGGCTCAGAGACCCAGTACTTC.

This clonotype turned up a few times. Germline is not matched at one junction end, which may reflect a read error. The chain couples TRBV28 to TRBJ2-4, with 9 bases lining up with TRBD1. Per germline, CDR1 MDHEN and CDR2 SYDVKM. The CDR3 is 14 residues long. The CDR3 nucleotides read TGTGCCAGCTGTTTTGGGGACAGGGTTCACATTCAGTACTTC. Translation gives CASCFGDRVHIQYF.

This clonotype was counted between two and nine times. The chain joins TRBV6-1 to TRBJ1-4; 9 bases map to TRBD1. With V trimmed by 7 bases and J by 7 bases, 10 bases remained unmatched. The CDR3 totals 15 residues. Germline V lookup: CDR1 MNHNS, CDR2 SASEGT. Here the CDR3 reads CASNVRDRAFEKLFF. The CDR3 DNA sequence: TGTGCCAGCAATGTCCGGGACAGGGCTTTTGAAAAACTGTTTTTT.

Comment on this clonotype: Since a much larger clone is just one base distant, this may be a read error. This sequence joins TRBV3-1 and TRBJ2-7, with 8 bases lining up with TRBD1. This CDR3 region has 16 residues. Per germline, CDR1 LGHDT and CDR2 YNNKEL (reference sequence). Here the CDR3 reads CASSQDLRQGSSEQHF. The DNA of the CDR3 is TGTGCCAGCAGCCAAGATCTGAGACAGGGGAGCAGCGAGCAGCACTTC.

Only a few counts were recorded for this clonotype. This chain links TRBV7-8 with TRBJ2-1; maybe TRBD2 (5 bases). The ends were cut back, 0 bases at V and 8 bases at J, with 8 bases in the middle. The germline V gene encodes CDR1 SGHVS and CDR2 FQNEAQ. This CDR3 has 13 residues. This CDR3 reads CASSLAPEDEQFF. The CDR3 DNA reads TGTGCCAGCAGCTTAGCTCCGGAGGATGAGCAGTTCTTC.

This clonotype was found many times. DNA of the CDR3: TGTGCCACCAGCAGAGATATTTGGGAGTATGGCTACACCTTC. This gives the protein CATSRDIWEYGYTF. The chain couples TRBV15 to TRBJ1-2; D unclear. In germline, CDR1 is LNHNV, CDR2 YYDKDF (reference sequence). The length of the CDR3 is 14 residues. V gave up 0 bases and J gave up 5 bases, with 10 bases separating them.

The sample holds many counts of this clonotype. V is TRBV18 and J is TRBJ2-5; D is uncertain. Deletions cut 6 bases from V and 7 bases from J, with 21 bases between. This CDR3 region has 15 residues. In germline, CDR1 is KGHSH, CDR2 LQKENI. The CDR3 coding sequence is TGTGCCAGCTCTATCACCGTGGGCAAGACTGGGACCCAGTACTTC. Its translation is CASSITVGKTGTQYF. The variable domain in full, with the rest retrieved from reference TRBV18 and TRBJ2-5, is NAGVMQNPRHLVRRRGQEARLRCSPMKGHSHVYWYRQLPEEGLKFMVYLQKENIIDESGMPKERFSAEFPKEGPSILRIQQVVRGDSAAYFCASSITVGKTGTQYFGPGTRLLVL.